Below, one T cell receptor (beta chain) is given with its context. Its antigen specificity is not known. Nothing much larger sits one base from this clone, and base qualities are not available. This sample was included in a study of technical replicates of blood from several donors (dated by TCRdb to the late 2010s). Preparation of the library involved the immunoSEQ multiplex PCR assay. TCRdb carries this immuneACCESS record with in-frame sequences only. Its versions omit some clonotypes, under half of them owing to an unresolved V gene in the studies checked, with the rest unexplained. In all, the sample holds approximately 76,000 clones, and 91% of those were seen once. The top ten clones comprise 0.2% to 0.25% of the sample. The sequenced sample was T cells isolated from PBMCs. The receptor comes from a human donor in good health.

For the CDR3, the sequence is CASTQYRAPFEAFF. DNA sequence: TGTGCCAGTACCCAGTACAGGGCCCCTTTTGAAGCTTTCTTT. The chain is assembled from TRBV19 and TRBJ1-1, and perhaps TRBD1 as D gene, on 6 matching bases. From cysteine to phenylalanine, the CDR3 is 14 amino acids long. The CDR3 DNA has 42 bases and is translated from base 1. V lost 7 bases and J lost 7 bases; the stretch between them is 19 bases long. The germline V gene (reference sequence) yields LNHDA for CDR1 and SQIVND for CDR2.